The 14 T cell receptor beta chains given below trace back to one sample, sequenced in a study of cytomegalovirus exposure and HLA in healthy donors. A multiplex PCR was run with 60 Vbeta primers and 13 Jbeta primers. Using immunoSEQ multiplex PCR, the repertoire was profiled, and TCRdb retains in-frame clones only, with some absent. The repertoire consists of roughly 84,000 clones, with about 77% occurring once and the leading ten covering 3% to 3.5%. The material sequenced was PBMCs. These TCRs come from a man aged 45-65 years in good health and CMV-seronegative.

The genes are TRBV11-2 and TRBJ2-3, with D unclear. The CDR3 is 13 amino acids. Trimming took 0 bases from V and 7 from J, leaving 8 bases between them. The germline V gene has CDR1 SGHAT and CDR2 FQNNGV. CDR3 sequence (DNA): TGTGCCAGCAGCTTAGATCGTATAAATACGCAGTATTTT. It yields the protein CASSLDRINTQYF.

This clone has only one observation. CDR3 DNA: TGTGCCAGCAGTTTATCGAACAGCCCGGGGGAAAAACTGTTTTTT. It yields the protein CASSLSNSPGEKLFF. The chain carries TRBV27 and TRBJ1-4; D remains ambiguous. There are 15 residues in the CDR3. From germline, CDR1 is MNHEY and CDR2 SMNVEV (reference sequence). V shed 0 bases and J shed 8 bases, with 13 bases lying between them.

CDR3 DNA sequence: TGTGCCAGCAGTTTGGAGGGCTACGAGCAGTACTTC. Translation gives CASSLEGYEQYF. The V call is TRBV28, the J call TRBJ2-7, with a possible D match to TRBD2 (6 bases). Germline lookup yields CDR1 MDHEN and CDR2 SYDVKM. The CDR3 contains 12 residues. The V and J ends lost 3 bases and 3 bases respectively, with 6 bases between them.

This chain connects TRBV30 to TRBJ1-4, with D perhaps TRBD1 (5 bases). Germline V gene lookup returns CDR1 GTSNPN and CDR2 SVGIG (reference sequence). The CDR3 contains 15 residues. Trimming pared 6 bases from V and 8 bases from J, leaving 22 bases between. CDR3 residues: CACVVWAGRREKLFF. DNA of the CDR3: TGTGCCTGCGTGGTTTGGGCAGGGCGACGAGAAAAACTGTTTTTT.

The J gene is TRBJ1-4, the V gene TRBV19, with D possibly being TRBD1 (6 bases). V shed 4 bases and J shed 0 bases, with 15 bases lying between them. This CDR3 is 17 amino acids long. CDR1 is LNHDA, CDR2 SQIVND, per germline (reference sequence). The CDR3 DNA follows: TGTGCCAGTAGTACCATACAGGGCATTGCAACTAATGAAAAACTGTTTTTT. This codes for CASSTIQGIATNEKLFF.

This clone occurred a few times. The rearrangement joins TRBV2 to TRBJ1-1, with a possible D match to TRBD1 (5 bases). The CDR3 length is 12 residues. V lost 7 bases and J 8 bases, leaving 14 bases between the germline ends. The germline CDR1 and CDR2 sequences are SNHLY and FYNNEI. CDR3 coding DNA: TGTGCCAGCACCCTCGGGGGGGGAGAAGCTTTCTTT. Translation: CASTLGGGEAFF.

The rearrangement joins TRBV11-1 to TRBJ2-2; 7 nucleotides align to TRBD1. V lost 4 bases, J lost 0 bases, and 8 bases stayed unmatched. Germline V CDR1 and CDR2: SGHAT, FQDESV (reference sequence). CDR3 length equals 17 residues. The CDR3 spells CASSSIRTGANTGELFF. The CDR3 DNA is TGTGCCAGCAGCTCAATTCGTACAGGGGCGAACACCGGGGAGCTGTTTTTT.

This clone was detected only once. The chain employs TRBV7-9 and TRBJ2-5; 7 bases line up with TRBD2. Per germline, CDR1 SEHNR and CDR2 FQNEAQ (reference sequence). The CDR3 extends over 14 amino acids. The junction had 8 bases not matched to a gene; V was cut back by 6 bases and J by 4 bases. CDR3 sequence reads: CASSPSRLAETQYF. The CDR3 region has the DNA TGTGCCAGCAGTCCTTCTCGACTAGCAGAGACCCAGTACTTC.

V usage is TRBV19 and J usage is TRBJ2-7, with TRBD1 matching over 8 bases. The germline V gene has CDR1 LNHDA and CDR2 SQIVND (reference sequence). The CDR3 is 14 amino acids. Trimming removed 5 bases from V and 2 bases from J; junction bases left unmatched: 5. The CDR3 region has the DNA TGTGCCAGTAGTCTAAGGACAGGGACCTACGAGCAGTACTTC. Translating it yields CASSLRTGTYEQYF.

The chain carries TRBV5-1 and TRBJ1-5; unclear D gene. Trimming removed 0 bases from V and 2 bases from J, with 9 bases in between. Germline CDR1 SGHRS, CDR2 YFSETQ. The CDR3 spans 15 residues. The CDR3 DNA is TGCGCCAGCAGCTTGGGCCAGGATGGCAATCAGCCCCAGCATTTT. Amino acids: CASSLGQDGNQPQHF.

The chain has TRBV19 and TRBJ1-1; 12 positions agree with TRBD1. CDR1 and CDR2 (germline): LNHDA, SQIVND (reference sequence). The CDR3 loop spans 15 amino acids. V was clipped by 4 bases and J by 7 bases; unmatched bases: 7. The CDR3 sequence is CASSNRDRGHIEAFF. The CDR3 region has the DNA TGTGCCAGTAGTAACCGGGACAGGGGGCATATTGAAGCTTTCTTT.

This clone has a single count. This chain uses TRBV7-2 with TRBJ2-5; D is ambiguous. V was trimmed by 1 base and J by 2 bases, leaving 5 bases between them. Germline-derived CDR1 and CDR2 are SGHTA and FQGNSA. This CDR3 contains 13 residues. CDR3 nucleotide sequence: TGTGCCAGCAGCTTAGAACTTCAAGAGACCCAGTACTTC. Translation: CASSLELQETQYF. The full variable domain, rest sourced from reference TRBV7-2 and TRBJ2-5, is GAGVSQSPSNKVTEKGKDVELRCDPISGHTALYWYRQSLGQGLEFLIYFQGNSAPDKSGLPSDRFSAERTGGSVSTLTIQRTQQEDSAVYLCASSLELQETQYFGPGTRLLVL.

This chain uses TRBV28 with TRBJ1-2; D perhaps matches TRBD1 (6 bases). From germline, CDR1 is MDHEN and CDR2 SYDVKM. This CDR3 has 15 amino acids. The germline V and J ends were trimmed by 6 bases and 8 bases, with 22 bases remaining between them. CDR3 in amino acids: CASRTAGAGDLGYTF. In nucleotides, the CDR3 is TGTGCCAGCAGAACCGCGGGGGCGGGGGACTTGGGCTACACCTTC.

This clone came up once. The gene calls are TRBV7-3 and TRBJ2-2, with 9 bases that match TRBD2. The CDR3 contains 15 residues. J gave up 6 bases and V 5 bases, and 7 bases lay outside the gene matches. CDR1 is SGHTA, CDR2 FQGTGA, per germline. The CDR3 sequence is CASSPWRGGPGELFF. In nucleotides, the CDR3 is TGTGCCAGCAGCCCCTGGCGGGGGGGCCCCGGGGAGCTGTTTTTT.